This is a list of T cell receptor beta chains from one sample in a study of cytomegalovirus exposure and HLA in healthy donors. The method was immunoSEQ multiplex PCR; TCRdb's version includes in-frame clones alone and lacks a portion of them. The sample shows 100,000 or so clones, around 75% of them seen only once. Source material: PBMCs. These receptors were collected from a man aged 35 to 55 in good health and CMV-seronegative. Both conserved end residues are part of each CDR3. Fields, in order: D gene, V gene, J gene, clone size, CDR3 protein, CDR3 DNA. D genes are given only for firm matches. Only part of the rows carry a size: once, few, many, or a class if the clone is expanded.

d_call: TRBD1; v_call: TRBV6-5; j_call: TRBJ2-1; clone_size: many; cdr3_aa: CASSRGTGAWFF; cdr3_nt: TGTGCCAGCAGTCGAGGGACAGGGGCTTGGTTCTTC
d_call: TRBD2; v_call: TRBV6-5; j_call: TRBJ2-3; clone_size: once; cdr3_aa: CASSRSGGARDTQYF; cdr3_nt: TGTGCCAGCAGCAGAAGCGGGGGGGCCAGAGATACGCAGTATTTT
d_call: TRBD2; v_call: TRBV19; j_call: TRBJ2-7; clone_size: .; cdr3_aa: CASRPGTSGRNEQYF; cdr3_nt: TGTGCCAGTAGGCCTGGGACTAGCGGGAGGAACGAGCAGTACTTC
d_call: TRBD1; v_call: TRBV4-1; j_call: TRBJ2-7; clone_size: .; cdr3_aa: CASSPLTTGGFYEQYF; cdr3_nt: TGCGCCAGCAGCCCTCTGACGACAGGGGGCTTCTACGAGCAGTACTTC
d_call: TRBD1; v_call: TRBV27; j_call: TRBJ1-5; clone_size: .; cdr3_aa: CASSLSGQLPSNQPQHF; cdr3_nt: TGTGCCAGCAGTTTATCGGGACAGTTACCTAGCAATCAGCCCCAGCATTTT
d_call: TRBD1; v_call: TRBV28; j_call: TRBJ2-4; clone_size: few; cdr3_aa: CASSTGGHGKNIQYF; cdr3_nt: TGTGCCAGCAGCACAGGGGGTCATGGCAAAAACATTCAGTACTTC
d_call: .; v_call: TRBV15; j_call: TRBJ2-7; clone_size: .; cdr3_aa: CATSPLQGFGEQYF; cdr3_nt: TGTGCCACCAGCCCACTTCAGGGATTCGGCGAGCAGTACTTC
d_call: TRBD1; v_call: TRBV30; j_call: TRBJ1-4; clone_size: .; cdr3_aa: CAWSGTGTGGEKLFF; cdr3_nt: TGTGCCTGGAGTGGGACCGGGACAGGAGGTGAAAAACTGTTTTTT
d_call: .; v_call: TRBV4-1; j_call: TRBJ1-5; clone_size: .; cdr3_aa: CASSQDVIGRRGRNQPQHF; cdr3_nt: TGCGCCAGCAGCCAAGATGTAATTGGTCGGAGGGGCCGTAATCAGCCCCAGCATTTT
d_call: TRBD1; v_call: TRBV4-3; j_call: TRBJ2-1; clone_size: few; cdr3_aa: CASSRGQAPAYNEQFF; cdr3_nt: TGCGCCAGCAGCCGAGGACAGGCCCCAGCCTACAATGAGCAGTTCTTC
d_call: .; v_call: TRBV11-2; j_call: TRBJ1-1; clone_size: .; cdr3_aa: CASSLREVNTEAFF; cdr3_nt: TGTGCCAGCAGCTTGCGGGAAGTGAACACTGAAGCTTTCTTT
d_call: .; v_call: TRBV29-1; j_call: TRBJ2-7; clone_size: .; cdr3_aa: CSVEGEYYEQYF; cdr3_nt: TGCAGCGTTGAAGGGGAGTACTACGAGCAGTACTTC
d_call: TRBD1; v_call: TRBV4-1; j_call: TRBJ2-7; clone_size: few; cdr3_aa: CASSSRQGNSDEQYF; cdr3_nt: TGCGCCAGCAGCTCGAGACAGGGGAACAGTGACGAGCAGTACTTC